A single sample gave rise to the 26 T cell receptor beta chains below, sequenced in a study of persistence of HIV-infected CD4 T cells. No cognate antigen is known for these TCRs. The libraries were made with immunoSEQ version 4 in survey mode. The repertoire was sequenced with immunoSEQ multiplex PCR; TCRdb's copy has only in-frame clones and lacks some. The sample has tens of thousands of clones; over 65% are singletons. Lysates of CMV-infected fibroblasts at around 9.1 ug/mL stimulated these cells. Memory cells lacking CD40L and CD69 with high CD45RO were sorted. Material: CD4+ T cells sorted from PBMCs after approximately 19-hour stimulation, obtained from a patient who received antiretroviral therapy. Receptor source: an adult woman with HIV who was CMV-seropositive.

This clone was observed a handful of times. The chain joins TRBV15 to TRBJ1-1; D ambiguous. This CDR3 is 15 amino acids long. Trimming pared 0 bases from V and 3 bases from J, leaving 11 bases between. Germline V gene sequence: CDR1 LNHNV, CDR2 YYDKDF (reference sequence). The CDR3 DNA follows: TGTGCCACCAGCAGAGAAAGAGGCTTGTACACTGAAGCTTTCTTT. Translated, it gives CATSRERGLYTEAFF.

The chain has TRBV6-5 and TRBJ1-4; D not certain. This CDR3 is built from 12 residues. From germline, CDR1 is MNHEY and CDR2 SVGAGI. The ends were cut back, 7 bases at V and 4 bases at J, with 7 bases in the middle. CDR3 sequence reads: CASNGDNEKLFF. In DNA, the CDR3 is TGTGCCAGCAACGGGGATAATGAAAAACTGTTTTTT.

The J gene is TRBJ2-5, the V gene TRBV5-8, with 12 bases lining up with TRBD1. The trim removed 3 bases at V and 5 bases at J, leaving 11 bases unmatched. The CDR3 length is 17 residues. Germline values: CDR1 SGHTS, CDR2 YDEGEE. The CDR3 nucleotides are TGTGCCAGCAGCTCCGGGACAGGGGGCGCAGTGGGGGAGACCCAGTACTTC. Its translation is CASSSGTGGAVGETQYF.

The J gene is TRBJ1-1, the V gene TRBV5-1; 11 positions agree with TRBD1. After removal of 5 bases from V and 1 base from J, the junction contained 7 bases not matched to a gene. The CDR3 is made up of 16 amino acids. Germline V gene data show CDR1 as SGHRS and CDR2 as YFSETQ. CDR3 region: CASRADRGHGNTEAFF. The CDR3 DNA reads TGCGCCAGCAGGGCGGACAGGGGGCACGGGAACACTGAAGCTTTCTTT.

The rearrangement joins TRBV30 to TRBJ1-1; D call uncertain. Germline CDR1 reads GTSNPN; CDR2 reads SVGIG (reference sequence). Deletions cut 5 bases from V and 0 bases from J, with 7 bases between. The CDR3 is made up of 12 amino acids. DNA of the CDR3: TGTGCCTGGTCACACATGAACACTGAAGCTTTCTTT. Its translation: CAWSHMNTEAFF.

The chain joins TRBV5-1 to TRBJ2-2; D not certain. Germline CDR1 reads SGHRS; CDR2 reads YFSETQ. This CDR3 spans 13 amino acids. With 3 bases removed from V and 7 bases from J, the gap between germline ends came to 10 bases. The CDR3 DNA reads TGCGCCAGCAGCTCCAACGGCAACGGGGAGCTGTTTTTT. Amino acid sequence: CASSSNGNGELFF.

The chain couples TRBV7-9 to TRBJ2-1; no clear D. The V gene's germline CDR1 is SEHNR and CDR2 FQNEAQ (reference sequence). This CDR3 comprises 14 residues. V lost 1 base, J lost 5 bases, and 9 bases lay in between. CDR3: CASSLGGVDNEQFF. The CDR3 region has the DNA TGTGCCAGCAGCTTAGGAGGAGTTGACAATGAGCAGTTCTTC.

The CDR3 sequence: CASSLAWSGLDGYTF. The CDR3, as DNA: TGTGCCAGCAGCTTAGCGTGGTCAGGGTTGGATGGCTACACCTTC. The rearrangement links TRBV7-9 to TRBJ1-2, with D possibly matching TRBD1 (5 bases). This CDR3 is built from 15 residues. V lost 0 bases and J lost 6, with 14 bases in between. Germline CDR1 and CDR2: SEHNR and FQNEAQ (reference sequence).

This rearrangement joins TRBV10-1 to TRBJ2-3; D not resolved. Trimming removed 3 bases at V and 0 bases at J, with 10 bases between. The germline V gene has CDR1 WNHNN and CDR2 SYGVQD (reference sequence). The CDR3 loop spans 15 amino acids. The CDR3 loop is CASSDGSPSTDTQYF. DNA of the CDR3: TGCGCCAGCAGTGACGGTAGCCCAAGCACAGATACGCAGTATTTT.

This chain links TRBV25-1 with TRBJ1-1, with D unclear. This CDR3 contains 11 residues. V lost 5 bases and J lost 5, with 6 bases in between. Per germline, CDR1 MGHDK and CDR2 SYGVNS. The CDR3, as DNA: TGTGCCAGCAGTCGCCTGACTGAAGCTTTCTTT. Amino acid sequence: CASSRLTEAFF.

The DNA for the CDR3 is TGTGCCAGCAGTGAACTTAACGCGGGTAACTATGGCTACACCTTC. Protein: CASSELNAGNYGYTF. The chain employs TRBV6-1 and TRBJ1-2; the D is unclear. Germline lookup yields CDR1 MNHNS and CDR2 SASEGT. The V and J ends lost 2 bases and 1 base respectively, with 11 bases between them. The CDR3 extends over 15 amino acids.

The gene calls are TRBV15 and TRBJ1-4, with a tentative D call TRBD1 (6 bases). Trimming cost V 4 bases and J 7 bases, with 16 bases left between them. CDR3 length: 15 amino acids. Germline CDR1 reads LNHNV; CDR2 reads YYDKDF (reference sequence). CDR3 DNA: TGTGCCACCAGCACGGGGACAACTTCGAGTGAAAAACTGTTTTTT. This translates into CATSTGTTSSEKLFF. Full variable domain (missing parts from reference TRBV15 and TRBJ1-4): DAMVIQNPRYQVTQFGKPVTLSCSQTLNHNVMYWYQQKSSQAPKLLFHYYDKDFNNEADTPDNFQSRRPNTSFCFLDIRSPGLGDTAMYLCATSTGTTSSEKLFFGSGTQLSVL.

This clone showed up just once. The rearrangement uses TRBV21-1 and TRBJ1-1. TRBV21-1 is a pseudogene. This CDR3 comprises 15 residues. CDR3: CASSKAPGSRTEAFF. The CDR3 coding sequence is TGTGCCAGCAGCAAAGCCCCCGGGAGCCGTACTGAAGCTTTCTTT.

V gene TRBV12-3 or TRBV12-4 combines with J gene TRBJ2-7; 8 bases are shared with TRBD1. CDR3 length equals 12 residues. The J segment lost 7 bases and the V segment lost 4 bases, leaving 3 bases of the junction unmatched. CDR3 DNA sequence: TGTGCCAGCAGTTGGGGACAGGTTGAGCAGTACTTC. This sequence encodes CASSWGQVEQYF.

This rearrangement joins TRBV2 to TRBJ2-7; perhaps TRBD2 as D (6 bases). V was shortened by 7 bases and J by 6 bases, with 22 bases between the two germline ends. This CDR3 region has 15 residues. CDR1 and CDR2 from the germline V gene are SNHLY and FYNNEI. DNA of the CDR3: TGTGCCAGCAACCGGGGCCGGGGGACCGGGGGCGAGCAGTACTTC. Translating it yields CASNRGRGTGGEQYF.

The chain carries TRBV5-5 and TRBJ2-7; TRBD2 matches at 12 bases. CDR3 length: 15 amino acids. V lost 0 bases to trimming and J lost 4 bases; unmatched junction nucleotides: 2. CDR1 and CDR2 from the germline V gene are SGHKS and YYEKEE (reference sequence). The CDR3 region is CASSLGLAGGYEQYF. CDR3 coding DNA: TGTGCCAGCAGCTTGGGGCTAGCGGGGGGGTACGAGCAGTACTTC.

The gene calls are TRBV30 and TRBJ1-1; D is uncertain. CDR1 and CDR2 from the germline V gene are GTSNPN and SVGIG (reference sequence). The ends were cut back, 4 bases at V and 4 bases at J, with 10 bases in the middle. The CDR3 has 12 amino acids. The CDR3 nucleotides are TGTGCCTGGAATCCTGGGCCCACTGAAGCTTTCTTT. Translation gives CAWNPGPTEAFF.

The chain combines TRBV25-1 with TRBJ2-7; D ambiguous. This CDR3 is 15 amino acids long. The V end lost 1 base, the J end lost 5 bases, and 15 bases lay between the germline ends. The germline gives CDR1 MGHDK, CDR2 SYGVNS. CDR3 nucleotides: TGTGCCAGCAGTGAATCTCCGCAACTTGGGGACGAGCAGTACTTC. As protein: CASSESPQLGDEQYF.

The chain employs TRBV10-1 and TRBJ2-1, with TRBD2 identical over 8 bases. The CDR3 spans 15 residues. The V and J ends lost 3 bases and 5 bases, in that order; junction bases with no gene match: 6. CDR1 and CDR2 from the germline V gene are WNHNN and SYGVQD (reference sequence). The CDR3 reads CASSEFAGGNNEQFF. Written as DNA, the CDR3 is TGCGCCAGCAGTGAATTTGCGGGGGGCAACAATGAGCAGTTCTTC.

This chain connects TRBV10-1 to TRBJ2-1; the match to TRBD2 covers 14 bases. The germline V gene has CDR1 WNHNN and CDR2 SYGVQD (reference sequence). V lost 5 bases, J lost 9 bases, and 3 bases stayed unmatched. CDR3 length: 14 amino acids. CDR3 nucleotides: TGCGCCAGCAGTAAGGGACTAGCGGGGGCTGAGCAGTTCTTC. It is translated as CASSKGLAGAEQFF.

Here the CDR3 reads CASSRTGGNYGYTF. The CDR3 region has the DNA TGTGCCAGCAGCCGGACAGGGGGAAACTATGGCTACACCTTC. The chain links TRBV3-1 (or the pseudogene TRBV3-2) to TRBJ1-2; 10 bases match TRBD1. CDR1 and CDR2 (germline): LGHDT, YNNKEL (reference sequence). The CDR3 is made up of 14 amino acids. V dropped 4 bases and J dropped 2; count of bases not matched to a gene: 1.

The gene calls are TRBV30 and TRBJ1-2, with 8 bases that match TRBD1. This CDR3 comprises 13 residues. Per germline, CDR1 GTSNPN and CDR2 SVGIG (reference sequence). J lost 3 bases, V lost 2 bases, and 2 bases had no gene match. This chain's CDR3 is CAWSTGGHYGYTF. CDR3 bases: TGTGCCTGGAGTACAGGGGGACACTATGGCTACACCTTC.

The chain is built from TRBV15 and TRBJ1-3, with 9 nucleotides matching TRBD1. Unmatched junction bases numbered 1, after V lost 1 base and J lost 3 bases. Germline V gene sequence: CDR1 LNHNV, CDR2 YYDKDF (reference sequence). The CDR3 is 15 residues long. CDR3 DNA sequence: TGTGCCACCAGCAGAGGACAGGGGGGTGGAAACACCATATATTTT. Protein product: CATSRGQGGGNTIYF.

V and J are TRBV20-1 and TRBJ2-2; D gene unclear. Germline CDR1 DFQATT, CDR2 SNEGSKA (reference sequence). This CDR3 has 11 residues. Deletions cut 1 base from V and 7 bases from J, with 4 bases between. CDR3: CSARVGGELFF. DNA of the CDR3: TGCAGTGCTAGAGTGGGCGGGGAGCTGTTTTTT.

V and J are TRBV3-1 (or the pseudogene TRBV3-2) and TRBJ2-7, with D unclear. This CDR3 contains 14 residues. Germline V gene lookup returns CDR1 LGHDT and CDR2 YNNKEL (reference sequence). Trimming shortened V by 0 bases and J by 4 bases, and 10 bases separated the two germline ends. CDR3 amino acids: CASSQEEGLYEQYF. CDR3 DNA sequence: TGTGCCAGCAGCCAAGAAGAAGGGTTGTACGAGCAGTACTTC.

This clone was seen only once. V usage is TRBV9 and J usage is TRBJ2-1; 9 positions agree with TRBD1. V shed 4 bases, J shed 1 base, and the junction held 3 bases outside the gene matches. This CDR3 is built from 15 residues. Germline loops: CDR1 SGDLS, CDR2 YYNGEE. The CDR3: CASSLDRGSYNEQFF. The CDR3 DNA is TGTGCCAGCAGCTTGGACAGGGGTTCCTACAATGAGCAGTTCTTC.